This TCR beta chain was sequenced in a study of cytomegalovirus exposure and HLA in healthy donors. Germline V lookup: CDR1 MDHEN, CDR2 SYDVKM. The V gene lost 5 bases and the J gene lost 6 bases, with 16 bases spanning the gap. The CDR3 extends over 14 amino acids. PCR employed 60 Vbeta and 13 Jbeta primers. The data were produced by immunoSEQ multiplex PCR, yet TCRdb's version contains in-frame clones alone and is incomplete. The sample comprises around 130,000 clones, 81% of which are singletons, and 2.2% rests with the top ten. The chain is built from TRBV28 and TRBJ1-2; no clear D gene. This receptor was identified in a woman aged 40 to 50 in good health and CMV-seronegative. The sequencing sample was made of PBMCs. Here the CDR3 DNA reads TGTGCCAGCAGTCTACCTACGAGGAGGGATGGCTACACCTTC. Translation gives CASSLPTRRDGYTF.